The entry below describes one TCR beta chain. Its cognate antigen has yet to be identified. Base qualities are not provided; no much larger clone lies one nucleotide away. This specimen belongs to a study of blood T cell repertoires in COVID-19 (dated by TCRdb to about 2020). Background on the whole study: The collaborator samples originated in the United States, Italy and Spain and spanned the acute and convalescent phases of COVID-19. The prospective study material was composed of cDNA or gDNA derived from T cells, B-cell-depleted T cells, or PBMCs. Subjects who had been exposed to COVID-19, were actively infected with it, or had recovered from it provided the deeply sampled blood TCRbeta repertoires that made up the dataset. The repertoires were made available in a free public database intended to serve as a resource for research on the immune response to SARS-CoV-2. The samples were drawn from two sources: the first 160 participants of the ongoing ImmuneRACE study, and 1,000 to 1,500 subjects contributed by 6 global collaborators. A de-identified subject ID, COVID-19 status, age in years and sex were almost always included in the sample metadata. Where available, HLA class I and class II types were obtained from metadata supplied by the sample provider rather than from assay-based typing.

In Seattle, one collaborating source enrolled patients while the infection was active and tracked those patients longitudinally over the course of disease. The collaborating institutions used their own protocols to collect whole blood in K2EDTA tubes. Collaborator samples were shipped for TCRbeta analysis as frozen whole blood, isolated PBMCs, or DNA extracted from either sample type. The immunoSEQ Assay, a bias-controlled multiplex PCR, was used to amplify TCRbeta CDR3 regions from genomic DNA. From the authors' description of their analysis: Nucleated cell counts per sample were estimated from amplification of reference gene primers within the assay. Sequence reads were collapsed and filtered to measure the absolute abundance of every unique TCRbeta CDR3 rearrangement. For each sample, productive Simpson clonality was calculated as the square root of Simpson's diversity index across productive rearrangements. As stored in TCRdb, this immuneACCESS dataset retains in-frame rearrangements with V and J assigned. A fraction of the clones does not appear; measured against another copy, unresolved V genes explain less than half of the discrepancy, and the remainder lacks a known reason. The V and J calls and clone size come from that table; D and trimming were worked out from the DNA. The sample data list some 190,000 clones, and 70% to 90% of these were observed just once. Jointly, the top ten make up roughly 18% of the sample.

Trimming takes 4 bases from V and 6 bases from J, and the germline ends sit 13 bases apart. The CDR3 runs 13 amino acids, cysteine and phenylalanine included. Only the CDR3 region is kept as DNA, spanning 39 bases read in frame from base 1. Based on the germline V gene, the CDR1 and CDR2 sequences are MGHDK and SYGVNS. The investigation overall reported the following: The amount of clinical and demographic metadata varied by source and participant and was provided uncurated.

This receptor was identified in a person aged 70 to 79 with COVID-19, enrolled during active disease. Specimen: peripheral blood. Recombination connected TRBV25-1 to TRBJ2-7; the D gene remains uncertain. The CDR3 corresponds to CASSGAGFGEQYF. The DNA sequence follows: TGTGCCAGCAGTGGAGCAGGTTTCGGCGAGCAGTACTTC.